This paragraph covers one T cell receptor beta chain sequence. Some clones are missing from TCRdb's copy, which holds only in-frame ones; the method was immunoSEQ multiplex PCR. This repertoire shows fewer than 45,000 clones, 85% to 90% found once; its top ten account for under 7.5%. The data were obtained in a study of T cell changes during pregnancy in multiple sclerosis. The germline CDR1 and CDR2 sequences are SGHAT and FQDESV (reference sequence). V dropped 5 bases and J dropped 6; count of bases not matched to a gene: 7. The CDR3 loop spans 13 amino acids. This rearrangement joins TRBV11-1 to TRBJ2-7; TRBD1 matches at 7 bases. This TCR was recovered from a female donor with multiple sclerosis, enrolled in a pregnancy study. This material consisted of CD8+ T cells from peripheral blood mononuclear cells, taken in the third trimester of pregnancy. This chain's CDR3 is CASSPTGLGEQYF. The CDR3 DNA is TGTGCCAGCAGCCCGACAGGGCTCGGCGAGCAGTACTTC.